This TCR beta chain was sequenced in a study of OX40 agonist ivuxolimab in advanced cancers. Whole-study context: Given to patients was ivuxolimab, an agonistic anti-OX40 (CD134) antibody. Dose-escalation patients' cancers were hepatocellular carcinoma, melanoma, renal cell or head and neck cancer.

Study-wide findings and caveats: The antigen specificity of the peripheral T cells (those that were expanded) was not determined.

With respect to this clone: Its antigen is as yet unknown.

Libraries were prepared by immunoSEQ multiplex PCR; TCRdb keeps only in-frame clonotypes and omits some of them. The sample includes over 25,000 clones, roughly 80% of them seen just once. The specimen was CD4+ or CD8+ T cells sorted from blood, collected in a trial of the OX40 agonist ivuxolimab. The origin of this receptor is an adult with an advanced solid tumor such as melanoma, head and neck, liver or kidney cancer.

The DNA of the CDR3 is TGTGCCAGCAGCACTTCCCTGGGCACTGAAGCTTTCTTT. Encoded protein: CASSTSLGTEAFF. The V and J genes are TRBV11-3 and TRBJ1-1; no reliable D call. V shed 5 bases and J shed 4 bases, with 11 bases lying between them. This CDR3 is 13 amino acids long. Per the germline V gene, CDR1 is SGHNT and CDR2 is YENEEA.